The 15 T cell receptor beta chains below all came from one sample that was sequenced in a study of blood T cells in healthy people across ages. Together with a sample-barcoded 5' primer, a J-beta primer mix was included in a second PCR lasting 7 to 11 cycles. TCRdb re-called the 5' RACE reads through MiXCR, storing one row per CDR3 protein. The profile shows 780,000 or so distinct CDR3 sequences, about 48% of them singletons. Sequencing was performed on blood. Receptor source: an elderly man in good health.

The V call is TRBV2, the J call TRBJ2-3, with a tentative D call TRBD2 (5 bases). This CDR3 spans 14 amino acids. V was pared by 6 bases and J by 1 base, with 11 bases between. Germline CDR1 is SNHLY and CDR2 is FYNNEI. The CDR3 reads CASRGRSRTDTQYF. The CDR3 DNA is TGTGCCAGCAGAGGGAGAAGCCGCACAGATACGCAGTATTTT.

The CDR3 nucleotides read TGTGCCAGCAGCCCTAGCGGTACCCCCGCAGATACGCAGTATTTT. Protein product: CASSPSGTPADTQYF. The chain carries TRBV5-4 and TRBJ2-3, with 7 bases that match TRBD2. There are 15 residues in the CDR3. V was clipped by 4 bases and J by 4 bases; unmatched bases: 9. From germline, CDR1 is SGHNT and CDR2 YYREEE (reference sequence).

V usage is TRBV20-1 and J usage is TRBJ2-1; no clear D gene. From germline, CDR1 is DFQATT and CDR2 SNEGSKA (reference sequence). The CDR3 length is 12 residues. V was pared by 6 bases and J by 4 bases, with 10 bases between. CDR3 DNA sequence: TGCAGTGCCCCACCCCAATACAATGAGCAGTTCTTC. The encoded protein is CSAPPQYNEQFF.

The chain employs TRBV24-1 and TRBJ2-6, with D tentatively TRBD1 (6 bases). V lost 9 bases to trimming and J lost 3 bases, with 14 bases between them. The CDR3 is 15 amino acids. Germline lookup yields CDR1 KGHDR and CDR2 SFDVKD. The CDR3 region is CATGPGTNGANVLTF. The CDR3 DNA sequence: TGTGCCACCGGGCCCGGGACAAATGGGGCCAACGTCCTGACTTTC.

This clonotype has ten or more counts. This chain links TRBV25-1 with TRBJ1-2, with D perhaps TRBD1 (6 bases). The ends were cut back, 3 bases at V and 2 bases at J, with 19 bases in the middle. The CDR3 is 17 residues long. CDR1 and CDR2 from the germline V gene are MGHDK and SYGVNS. DNA of the CDR3: TGTGCCAGCAGTGACTCACCTGGTAACGGGGGCAACTATGGCTACACCTTC. Amino acid sequence: CASSDSPGNGGNYGYTF.

About this clonotype itself: A much larger clone differs by one base, so this may be a read error. The chain joins TRBV29-1 to TRBJ2-7, with 8 bases identical to TRBD1. The CDR3 has 11 residues. Looked up from germline, CDR1 is SQVTM and CDR2 is ANQGSEA. The trim removed 7 bases at V and 7 bases at J, leaving 6 bases unmatched. This CDR3 reads CSADRGHEQYF. The CDR3 nucleotides are TGCAGCGCCGACAGGGGCCATGAGCAGTACTTC.

The V gene is TRBV7-8, the J gene TRBJ1-4, with D possibly being TRBD1 (5 bases). V lost 5 bases and J 4 bases, leaving 17 bases between the germline ends. The CDR3 covers 16 residues. Germline assignment: CDR1 SGHVS and CDR2 FQNEAQ. Here the CDR3 DNA reads TGTGCCAGCAGCAGAGTGGTCGGGGCCCTTAATGAAAAACTGTTTTTT. It is translated as CASSRVVGALNEKLFF. Looking up the rest from reference TRBV7-8 and TRBJ1-4 gives the full variable domain: GAGVSQSPRYKVAKRGQDVALRCDPISGHVSLFWYQQALGQGPEFLTYFQNEAQLDKSGLPSDRFFAERPEGSVSTLKIQRTQQEDSAVYLCASSRVVGALNEKLFFGSGTQLSVL.

This clonotype has just a few counts. As DNA, the CDR3 is TGCAGCGTTGACGTGGTGGGGGGGCAAGAGACCCAGTACTTC. Amino acids: CSVDVVGGQETQYF. The chain uses TRBV29-1 and TRBJ2-5; 7 bases match TRBD2. Germline V gene sequence: CDR1 SQVTM, CDR2 ANQGSEA. Trimming at V came to 3 bases and at J to 2 bases, leaving 6 bases not matched to a gene. This CDR3 comprises 14 residues. The variable domain in full, completed from reference TRBV29-1 and TRBJ2-5, reads SAVISQKPSRDICQRGTSLTIQCQVDSQVTMMFWYRQQPGQSLTLIATANQGSEATYESGFVIDKFPISRPNLTFSTLTVSNMSPEDSSIYLCSVDVVGGQETQYFGPGTRLLVL.

This chain links TRBV12-3 or TRBV12-4 with TRBJ1-2; D uncertain. The CDR3 consists of 13 residues. The V and J ends lost 6 bases and 8 bases respectively, with 16 bases between them. The CDR3 bases are TGTGCCAGCAGGCCGGGAGTAGGTCGGGGCTACACCTTC. The encoded protein is CASRPGVGRGYTF.

The genes are TRBV5-1 and TRBJ2-5; 8 nucleotides match TRBD1. The CDR3 consists of 14 residues. The germline CDR1 and CDR2 sequences are SGHRS and YFSETQ. The V and J ends lost 4 bases and 3 bases, in that order; junction bases with no gene match: 5. The CDR3 DNA follows: TGCGCCAGCAGCCGATCGGGACAGGAAGAGACCCAGTACTTC. This codes for CASSRSGQEETQYF.

This clonotype was seen a handful of times. The CDR3 region is CASSSGQEGNEQYF. Written as DNA, the CDR3 is TGTGCCAGCAGTTCGGGACAGGAAGGGAATGAGCAGTACTTC. The V and J genes are TRBV6-6 and TRBJ2-5, with 8 nucleotides matching TRBD1. After removal of 4 bases from V and 11 bases from J, the junction contained 12 bases not matched to a gene. The CDR3 has 14 residues. The V gene's germline CDR1 is MNHNY and CDR2 SVGAGI (reference sequence).

This clonotype showed up many times. The chain uses TRBV10-3 and TRBJ1-2; TRBD1 matches at 10 bases. The CDR3 has 13 amino acids. Germline CDR1 reads ENHRY; CDR2 reads SYGVKD. V dropped 5 bases and J dropped 8; count of bases not matched to a gene: 5. CDR3 DNA sequence: TGTGCCATCAGTCACGGGACAGGGGACGGCTACACCTTC. It specifies CAISHGTGDGYTF.

The chain combines TRBV11-2 with TRBJ2-7, with D possibly matching TRBD1 (6 bases). Trimming removed 1 base from V and 0 bases from J, with 13 bases in between. Germline V CDR1 and CDR2: SGHAT, FQNNGV. The CDR3 is 16 residues long. In DNA, the CDR3 is TGTGCCAGCAGCTTAGGACACCCAGGGGACTCCTACGAGCAGTACTTC. It yields the protein CASSLGHPGDSYEQYF.

The rearrangement joins TRBV28 to TRBJ2-4; D uncertain. The J call may be in error: the DNA end matches TRBJ2-7 better. This CDR3 is built from 14 residues. Germline values: CDR1 MDHEN, CDR2 SYDVKM. The CDR3 DNA sequence: TGTGCCAGCAGTGTGCGTCAGGTGGGATACGAGCAGTACTTC. This sequence encodes CASSVRQVGYEQYF.

This chain links TRBV7-3 with TRBJ2-2; the match to TRBD2 covers 7 bases. Germline-derived CDR1 and CDR2 are SGHTA and FQGTGA. CDR3 length: 17 residues. V lost 5 bases to trimming and J lost 0 bases; unmatched junction nucleotides: 9. CDR3 sequence (DNA): TGTGCCAGCAGCCCAATAGGGCTAGCGGCGAACACCGGGGAGCTGTTTTTT. Its protein is CASSPIGLAANTGELFF.